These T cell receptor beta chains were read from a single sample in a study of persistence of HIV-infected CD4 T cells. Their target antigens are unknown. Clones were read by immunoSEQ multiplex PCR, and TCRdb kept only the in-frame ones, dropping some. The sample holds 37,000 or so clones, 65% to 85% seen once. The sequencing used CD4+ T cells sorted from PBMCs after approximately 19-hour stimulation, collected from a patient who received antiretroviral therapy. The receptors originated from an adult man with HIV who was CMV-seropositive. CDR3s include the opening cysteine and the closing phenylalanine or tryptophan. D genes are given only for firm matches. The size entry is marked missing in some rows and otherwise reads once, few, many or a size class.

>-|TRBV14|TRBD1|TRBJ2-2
TGTGCCAGCAGCTCTCTCAGGGGGCCGAACACCGGGGAGCTGTTTTTT
CASSSLRGPNTGELFF
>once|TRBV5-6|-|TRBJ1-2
TGTGCCAGCAGCTTGGCCCTAGACCCGAGCTATGGCTACACCTTC
CASSLALDPSYGYTF
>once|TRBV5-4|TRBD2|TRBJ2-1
TGTGCCAGCAGCCCTACTAGCGGGGGGGCAAATGAGCAGTTCTTC
CASSPTSGGANEQFF
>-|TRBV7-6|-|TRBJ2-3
TGTGCCAGCAGCTTTGGGGGACCCACAGATACGCAGTATTTT
CASSFGGPTDTQYF
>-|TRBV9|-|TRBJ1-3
TGTGCCAGCAGCGTCGACGGCCACTCTGGAAACACCATATATTTT
CASSVDGHSGNTIYF
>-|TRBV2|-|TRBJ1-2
TGTGCCAGCCAGGGAGGGGGTTGGGGCTACACCTTC
CASQGGGWGYTF
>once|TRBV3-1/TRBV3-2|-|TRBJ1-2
TGTGCCAGCAGCCAAAACACAGGGACCCTTGGCTATGGCTACACCTTC
CASSQNTGTLGYGYTF
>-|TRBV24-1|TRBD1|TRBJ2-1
TGTGCCACCAGTGGTCGACAGGGGGCCCGCTACAATGAGCAGTTCTTC
CATSGRQGARYNEQFF
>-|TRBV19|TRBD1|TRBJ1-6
TGTGCCAGTAGGGGACAGGGGCCTCTGATGGGTTCACCCCTCCACTTT
CASRGQGPLMGSPLHF
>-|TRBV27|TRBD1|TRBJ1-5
TGTGCCAGCAGTCTAGGGACAGTAAGCAATCAGCCCCAGCATTTT
CASSLGTVSNQPQHF
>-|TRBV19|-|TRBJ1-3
TGTGCCAGTAACCCGTCAAGCTCTGGAAACACCATATATTTT
CASNPSSSGNTIYF
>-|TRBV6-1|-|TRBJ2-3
TGTGCCACGCGTGAGGCGGGGGCCACAGATACGCAGTATTTT
CATREAGATDTQYF
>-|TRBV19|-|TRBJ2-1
TGTGCCAGTAGTATGTCCTGGCAGGTTCCTTACAATGAGCAGTTCTTC
CASSMSWQVPYNEQFF
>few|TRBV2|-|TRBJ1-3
TGTGCCAGCAAGGGGGGCCCCGGCTCTGGAAACACCATATATTTT
CASKGGPGSGNTIYF
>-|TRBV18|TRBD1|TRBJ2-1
TGTGCCAGCTCCCTTAGTCCGGGACAGGGTTACAATGAGCAGTTCTTC
CASSLSPGQGYNEQFF
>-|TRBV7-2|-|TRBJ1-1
TGTGCCAGCAGCTTACAAGCCATGAACACTGAAGCTTTCTTT
CASSLQAMNTEAFF
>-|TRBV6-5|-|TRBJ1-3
TGTGCCAGCAGTTCCTCAGGTGCTGGAAACACCATATATTTT
CASSSSGAGNTIYF
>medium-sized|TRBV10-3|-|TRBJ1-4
TGTGCCATCAGTGGAGGGACTAATGAAAAACTGTTTTTT
CAISGGTNEKLFF
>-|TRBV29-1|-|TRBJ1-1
TGCAGCGTTGAAGATCAGGGGCGGCTGGAAGCTTTCTTT
CSVEDQGRLEAFF
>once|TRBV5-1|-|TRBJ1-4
TGCGCCAGCAGATCCCGGGAGGGGGAAAAACTGTTTTTT
CASRSREGEKLFF
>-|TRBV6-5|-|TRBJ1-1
TGTGCCAGCATTAATAACATGAACACTGAAGCTTTCTTT
CASINNMNTEAFF
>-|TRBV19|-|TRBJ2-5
TGTGCCAGTAGTGGGAGGCAGGGGTCTGTGGAGACCCAGTACTTC
CASSGRQGSVETQYF
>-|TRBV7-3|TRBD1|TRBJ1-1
TGTGCCAGCAGCCCCGGACGGGGGACAGTCACTGAAGCTTTCTTT
CASSPGRGTVTEAFF
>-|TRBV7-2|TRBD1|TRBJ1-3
TGTGCCAGCAGGTTGGGACAGAACTCTGGAAACACCATATATTTT
CASRLGQNSGNTIYF
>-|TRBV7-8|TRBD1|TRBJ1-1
TGTGCCAGCAGCCCCTGGACAGGGGGGCGGACTGAAGCTTTCTTT
CASSPWTGGRTEAFF
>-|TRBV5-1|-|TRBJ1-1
TGCGCCAGCAGTTCCATGAACACTGAAGCTTTCTTT
CASSSMNTEAFF
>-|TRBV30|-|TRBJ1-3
TGTGCCTGGGCTTCTGGAAACACCATATATTTT
CAWASGNTIYF
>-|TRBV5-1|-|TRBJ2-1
TGCGCCAGCAGCTTGCTCGGGGGTACCTACAATGAGCAGTTCTTC
CASSLLGGTYNEQFF
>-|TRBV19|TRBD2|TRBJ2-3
TGTGCCAGTAGTATAGAGGCGGGGGGGCAAGATACGCAGTATTTT
CASSIEAGGQDTQYF
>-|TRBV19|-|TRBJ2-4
TGTGCCAGTAGTGAATCCAGGGTGTCAACTCAGTACTTC
CASSESRVSTQYF
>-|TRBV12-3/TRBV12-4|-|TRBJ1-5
TGTGCCAGCAGTTTGCTTAGCAATCAGCCCCAGCATTTT
CASSLLSNQPQHF
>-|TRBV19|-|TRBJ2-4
TGTGCCAGTAGTATCCCCGGCAGGGTAAACATTCAGTACTTC
CASSIPGRVNIQYF
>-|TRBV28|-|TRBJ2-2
TGTGCCAGCTATCAAACAGGGTCCACCGGGGAGCTGTTTTTT
CASYQTGSTGELFF
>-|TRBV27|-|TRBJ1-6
TGTGCCAGCACCCTATATCCGAGCTCACCCCTCCACTTT
CASTLYPSSPLHF
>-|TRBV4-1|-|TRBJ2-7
TGCGCCAGCAGCCTGACAGAGATCTACGAGCAGTACTTC
CASSLTEIYEQYF
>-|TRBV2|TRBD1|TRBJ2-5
TGTGCCAGCAGTGAGACAGGGGCAAACCAAGAGACCCAGTACTTC
CASSETGANQETQYF
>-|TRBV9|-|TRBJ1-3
TGTGCCAGCAGCGCGGACGGCCACTCTGGAAACACCATATATTTT
CASSADGHSGNTIYF
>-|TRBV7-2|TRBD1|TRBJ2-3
TGTGCCAGCAGCCCGACCGGGACAGGGGACATTACGCAGTATTTT
CASSPTGTGDITQYF
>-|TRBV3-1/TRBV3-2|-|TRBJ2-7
TGTGCCAGCCAGGGGTCCTACGAGCAGTACTTC
CASQGSYEQYF
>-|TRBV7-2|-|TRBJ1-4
TGTGCCAGCAGCAAGCGGGATGATGAAAAACTGTTTTTT
CASSKRDDEKLFF
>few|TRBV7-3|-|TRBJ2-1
TGTGCCAGCAGCTCCACGGCCGACAATGAGCAGTTCTTC
CASSSTADNEQFF
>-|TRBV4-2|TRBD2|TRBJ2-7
TGTGCCGCGGGGGGGGCGGGCCGTGCCTACGAGCAGTACTTC
CAAGGAGRAYEQYF
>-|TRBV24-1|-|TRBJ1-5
TGTGCCACCAGGGGGGGGCAGCCCCAGCATTTT
CATRGGQPQHF
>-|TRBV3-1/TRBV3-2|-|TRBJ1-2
TGTGCCAGCAGCCAAGGAGGATTCAGGATCTCCTATGGCTACACCTTC
CASSQGGFRISYGYTF
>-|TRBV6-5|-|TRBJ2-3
TGTGCCAGCAGTCCCGGAAGGAAGAGTCGGCCCCAGTATTTT
CASSPGRKSRPQYF
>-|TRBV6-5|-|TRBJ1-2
TGTGCCAGCAGGAAGGACAACTACTATGGCTACACCTTC
CASRKDNYYGYTF
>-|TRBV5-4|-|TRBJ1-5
TGTGCCAGCAGCTTGCAGGGGAATCAGCCCCAGCATTTT
CASSLQGNQPQHF
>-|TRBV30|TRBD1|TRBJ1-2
TGTGCCTGGCACCCTCAGGGGGCCGACTATGGCTACACCTTC
CAWHPQGADYGYTF